Ten or more counts support the clone carrying this TCR beta chain. Its antigen is unknown. The data are from a study of T cell repertoires in cytomegalovirus infection. Across the study: Public TCR beta signatures indicated both CMV infection and matching HLA type. Whole-study results and caveats: Across the ex vivo response, the dominant clonotypes were HLA-C-restricted CMV-specific TCR beta clonotypes.

TCRdb passed the reads through MiXCR, listing each CDR3 protein once. The repertoire includes roughly 320,000 distinct CDR3 sequences, more than 9% of them detected once, and 3.5% to 4.5% sits in the top ten. Germline CDR1 reads SGHVS; CDR2 reads FQNEAQ. This CDR3 is 15 amino acids long. Trimming took off 8 bases at V and 6 bases at J, with 19 bases between the two ends. The sample comprised PBMCs. This receptor was taken from a human donor in good health (CMV status not recorded). Some clones in this sample may be carry-over from other donors' samples. This rearrangement joins TRBV7-8 to TRBJ2-2; TRBD2 might be the D (6 bases). The CDR3 coding sequence is TGTGCCAGCGGTAAACCGGGAGCCGCCCCCGGGGAGCTGTTTTTT. Translating gives CASGKPGAAPGELFF.